A single sample gave rise to the 32 T cell receptor beta chains below, sequenced in a study of cytomegalovirus exposure and HLA in healthy donors. Primers for the PCR totalled 60 Vbeta and 13 Jbeta. Sequencing was performed with immunoSEQ multiplex PCR; in TCRdb, only in-frame clones are kept and a portion is missing. The sample lists a few hundred thousand clones, roughly 80% occurring once. Sample: PBMCs. These TCRs come from a girl aged 5-17 years in good health and CMV-seronegative.

The chain uses TRBV7-2 and TRBJ2-5, with 11 nucleotides matching TRBD2. CDR1 and CDR2 (germline): SGHTA, FQGNSA. There are 14 residues in the CDR3. V dropped 4 bases and J dropped 4; count of bases not matched to a gene: 2. CDR3 protein: CASSWGTSGETQYF. In DNA, the CDR3 is TGTGCCAGCAGCTGGGGGACTAGCGGAGAGACCCAGTACTTC.

This chain joins TRBV5-6 and TRBJ1-6; D is unclear. CDR3 length equals 14 residues. CDR1 is SGHDT and CDR2 is YYEEEE in the germline V gene. Trimming pared 0 bases from V and 4 bases from J, leaving 5 bases between. This CDR3 is CASSLAGYNSPLHF. In DNA, the CDR3 is TGTGCCAGCAGCTTGGCCGGGTATAATTCACCCCTCCACTTT. Full variable domain (rest looked up from reference TRBV5-6 and TRBJ1-6): DAGVTQSPTHLIKTRGQQVTLRCSPKSGHDTVSWYQQALGQGPQFIFQYYEEEERQRGNFPDRFSGHQFPNYSSELNVNALLLGDSALYLCASSLAGYNSPLHFGNGTRLTVT.

This clone appeared a single time. J is TRBJ1-1 and V is TRBV7-8; D gene ambiguous. Germline lookup yields CDR1 SGHVS and CDR2 FQNEAQ. V lost 1 base and J 1 base, leaving 7 bases between the germline ends. This CDR3 is 14 amino acids long. CDR3 coding DNA: TGTGCCAGCAGCTTAGAACAGAGGAACACTGAAGCTTTCTTT. Amino acid sequence: CASSLEQRNTEAFF.

The rearrangement links TRBV6-5 to TRBJ2-5, with TRBD1 identical over 7 bases. The germline gives CDR1 MNHEY, CDR2 SVGAGI. With V trimmed by 7 bases and J by 2 bases, 7 bases remained unmatched. CDR3 length: 14 amino acids. The CDR3 region is CASNKGQVQETQYF. Written as DNA, the CDR3 is TGTGCCAGCAACAAAGGACAGGTACAAGAGACCCAGTACTTC.

The chain uses TRBV5-1 and TRBJ2-1; 8 nucleotides match TRBD2. The CDR3 has 15 amino acids. Germline V gives CDR1 SGHRS, CDR2 YFSETQ. V gave up 6 bases and J gave up 9 bases; unmatched junction bases: 14. In DNA, the CDR3 is TGCGCCAGCATAATTCAGCCGGGAGGGCGGCGTGAGCAGTTCTTC. Translation: CASIIQPGGRREQFF.

This clone was counted once. The gene calls are TRBV5-1 and TRBJ1-3; D possibly corresponds to TRBD1 (5 bases). CDR1 is SGHRS, CDR2 YFSETQ, per germline. The CDR3 length is 15 residues. Trimming pared 0 bases from V and 2 bases from J, leaving 9 bases between. The CDR3 sequence: CASSLGAGTGNTIYF. CDR3 nucleotide sequence: TGCGCCAGCAGCTTGGGGGCAGGGACTGGAAACACCATATATTTT.

The table lists this clone with a few counts. This CDR3 is also generated by other DNA sequences in the sample. The J gene is TRBJ1-1, the V gene TRBV18; TRBD1 aligns across 9 bases. The CDR3 is made up of 14 amino acids. After removal of 3 bases from V and 1 base from J, the junction contained 0 bases not matched to a gene. Germline V gene data show CDR1 as KGHSH and CDR2 as LQKENI. The CDR3 region is CASSPGQGNTEAFF. In DNA, the CDR3 is TGTGCCAGCTCACCGGGACAGGGGAACACTGAAGCTTTCTTT. Variable domain in full (rest from reference TRBV18 and TRBJ1-1): NAGVMQNPRHLVRRRGQEARLRCSPMKGHSHVYWYRQLPEEGLKFMVYLQKENIIDESGMPKERFSAEFPKEGPSILRIQQVVRGDSAAYFCASSPGQGNTEAFFGQGTRLTVV.

The V and J genes are TRBV7-8 and TRBJ2-1; the D gene is possibly TRBD1 (5 bases). This CDR3 comprises 16 residues. Germline assignment: CDR1 SGHVS and CDR2 FQNEAQ. The germline V and J ends were trimmed by 1 base and 3 bases, with 13 bases remaining between them. This CDR3 is CASSLVVTGGYNEQFF. CDR3 DNA: TGTGCCAGCAGCTTAGTCGTCACAGGTGGCTACAATGAGCAGTTCTTC.

This chain connects TRBV28 to TRBJ1-4; 7 positions agree with TRBD1. With V trimmed by 6 bases and J by 3 bases, 4 bases remained unmatched. CDR1 MDHEN and CDR2 SYDVKM come from the germline V gene. The CDR3 runs to 14 residues. For the CDR3, the DNA is TGTGCCAGCAGACGGACAGGTTCTAATGAAAAACTGTTTTTT. Translating gives CASRRTGSNEKLFF.

In DNA form, the CDR3 reads TGTGCCAGCAGCCGTAATCCGGGATTTCCCCAGCATTTT. Protein product: CASSRNPGFPQHF. The V gene is TRBV5-6, the J gene TRBJ1-5; no firm D call. This CDR3 has 13 residues. V lost 4 bases, J lost 10 bases, and 15 bases lay in between. CDR1 and CDR2 from the germline V gene are SGHDT and YYEEEE. The full variable domain, in which reference TRBV5-6 and TRBJ1-5 provide the parts outside the CDR3, is DAGVTQSPTHLIKTRGQQVTLRCSPKSGHDTVSWYQQALGQGPQFIFQYYEEEERQRGNFPDRFSGHQFPNYSSELNVNALLLGDSALYLCASSRNPGFPQHFGDGTRLSIL.

The V gene is TRBV15, the J gene TRBJ1-4; a possible D gene is TRBD1 (5 bases). Germline V gene sequence: CDR1 LNHNV, CDR2 YYDKDF (reference sequence). Trimming took 3 bases from V and 1 from J, leaving 9 bases between them. The CDR3 extends over 15 amino acids. The CDR3 DNA reads TGTGCCACCAGCAGGGTGGGGGGAACTAATGAAAAACTGTTTTTT. It yields the protein CATSRVGGTNEKLFF.

The rearrangement links TRBV5-4 to TRBJ2-2; D gene uncertain. The CDR3 totals 15 residues. Deletions cut 3 bases from V and 0 bases from J, with 9 bases between. The germline CDR1 and CDR2 sequences are SGHNT and YYREEE (reference sequence). This CDR3 is CASSSHGANTGELFF. For the CDR3, the DNA is TGTGCCAGCAGCTCCCACGGAGCGAACACCGGGGAGCTGTTTTTT.

The chain carries TRBV7-2 and TRBJ2-1, with D unresolved. Per the germline V gene, CDR1 is SGHTA and CDR2 is FQGNSA. V was cut by 4 bases and J by 8 bases, with 9 bases left in between. This CDR3 region has 12 residues. The CDR3 sequence is CASSSPGYEQFF. In nucleotides, the CDR3 is TGTGCCAGCAGCTCTCCCGGGTATGAGCAGTTCTTC.

This clone appeared a few times. The chain links TRBV27 to TRBJ2-7, with D perhaps matching TRBD1 (5 bases). The germline V gene has CDR1 MNHEY and CDR2 SMNVEV (reference sequence). The CDR3 length is 14 residues. V dropped 0 bases and J dropped 3 bases, with 9 bases sitting between them. The CDR3 region has the DNA TGTGCCAGCAGTTTATCACCCGGACACTACGAGCAGTACTTC. This translates into CASSLSPGHYEQYF.

This rearrangement joins TRBV6-1 to TRBJ2-7; the match to TRBD1 covers 8 bases. Trimming removed 5 bases from V and 5 bases from J; junction bases left unmatched: 11. The CDR3 extends over 15 amino acids. Looked up from germline, CDR1 is MNHNS and CDR2 is SASEGT. This CDR3 is CASSLLWDRQDEQYF. The CDR3 nucleotides are TGTGCCAGCAGTTTACTTTGGGACAGGCAAGACGAGCAGTACTTC.

This clone showed up just once. This chain links TRBV4-3 with TRBJ2-3; 9 nucleotides align to TRBD2. CDR3 length: 17 residues. CDR1 is LGHNA and CDR2 is YSLEER in the germline V gene. Trimming at V came to 0 bases and at J to 2 bases, leaving 6 bases not matched to a gene. The CDR3 reads CASSQEAAGGTTDTQYF. The CDR3 DNA reads as TGCGCCAGCAGCCAAGAAGCAGCGGGGGGCACCACAGATACGCAGTATTTT.

The chain recombines TRBV28 with TRBJ2-7; possible D gene TRBD2, 8 bases. Trimming pared 5 bases from V and 5 bases from J, leaving 16 bases between. There are 14 residues in the CDR3. Germline CDR1 is MDHEN and CDR2 is SYDVKM. Here the CDR3 DNA reads TGTGCCAGCAGTCCACATAGCGGGACAGACGAGCAGTACTTC. Its translation is CASSPHSGTDEQYF.

CDR3 sequence (DNA): TGTGCCAGCTCACTAAGAGGACAGGCCAATCAGCCCCAGCATTTT. Translation gives CASSLRGQANQPQHF. The rearrangement links TRBV18 to TRBJ1-5; 7 bases agree with TRBD1. The CDR3 extends over 15 amino acids. The V segment lost 4 bases and the J segment 3 bases; nucleotides outside the gene matches: 6. Germline loops: CDR1 KGHSH, CDR2 LQKENI.

The chain joins TRBV6-5 to TRBJ1-3; tentative D call: TRBD1 (6 bases). Germline assignment: CDR1 MNHEY and CDR2 SVGAGI. The CDR3 spans 15 residues. V dropped 2 bases and J dropped 2 bases, with 10 bases sitting between them. The CDR3 loop is CASSYDKGAGNTIYF. The CDR3 region has the DNA TGTGCCAGCAGTTACGACAAGGGGGCTGGAAACACCATATATTTT.

J is TRBJ1-5 and V is TRBV6-4, with unresolved D. The CDR3 has 13 amino acids. The germline gives CDR1 MRHNA, CDR2 SNTAGT. V lost 4 bases and J lost 2, with 6 bases in between. The CDR3 sequence is CASSAEGNQPQHF. The CDR3 region has the DNA TGTGCCAGCAGTGCCGAGGGCAATCAGCCCCAGCATTTT.

J is TRBJ2-6 and V is TRBV7-3; no clear D. V was pared by 2 bases and J by 0 bases, with 2 bases between. Looked up from germline, CDR1 is SGHTA and CDR2 is FQGTGA. CDR3 length: 14 amino acids. CDR3 coding DNA: TGTGCCAGCAGCTTATACTCTGGGGCCAACGTCCTGACTTTC. Protein sequence: CASSLYSGANVLTF.

The J gene is TRBJ1-5, the V gene TRBV7-9, with D perhaps matching TRBD1 (6 bases). The CDR3 spans 15 residues. Germline values: CDR1 SEHNR, CDR2 FQNEAQ (reference sequence). Trimming pared 3 bases from V and 4 bases from J, leaving 13 bases between. CDR3 protein: CASSFSTGNNQPQHF. The DNA of the CDR3 is TGTGCCAGCAGCTTCAGTACAGGGAATAATCAGCCCCAGCATTTT.

The CDR3 loop reads CASSEGVGQGVTDTQYF. The CDR3 DNA sequence: TGTGCCAGCAGTGAGGGGGTAGGACAGGGGGTGACAGATACGCAGTATTTT. The gene calls are TRBV6-1 and TRBJ2-3; 10 nucleotides align to TRBD1. The CDR3 is 17 residues long. V shed 3 bases and J 3 bases; nucleotides not matched to a gene: 9. Germline CDR1 is MNHNS and CDR2 is SASEGT.

CDR3 residues: CASRSGTGSLYGYTF. The DNA of the CDR3 is TGTGCCAGTAGAAGCGGGACAGGGTCCCTCTATGGCTACACCTTC. The chain carries TRBV19 and TRBJ1-2; TRBD1 matches at 9 bases. CDR1 and CDR2 from the germline V gene are LNHDA and SQIVND (reference sequence). V lost 6 bases and J lost 4; bases outside the gene matches: 9. CDR3 length equals 15 residues.

Notes on this clone: Its ends do not fully match the called genes, so a read error is possible. The chain is built from TRBV7-9 and TRBJ1-5; no clear D gene. There are 14 residues in the CDR3. Germline V lookup: CDR1 SEHNR, CDR2 FQNEAQ (reference sequence). This chain's CDR3 is CSSSLGGVGQPQHF. In DNA, the CDR3 is TGTTCCAGCAGCTTGGGTGGAGTCGGTCAGCCCCAGCATTTT.

The chain couples TRBV29-1 to TRBJ2-5; 7 bases align to TRBD2. The germline CDR1 and CDR2 sequences are SQVTM and ANQGSEA. The V and J ends lost 3 bases and 5 bases, in that order; junction bases with no gene match: 9. There are 14 residues in the CDR3. The DNA for the CDR3 is TGCAGCGTTGAGGGGGGGGGTACGCTGGAGACCCAGTACTTC. Encoded protein: CSVEGGGTLETQYF.

This clone was detected only once. The V gene is TRBV29-1, the J gene TRBJ2-7, with 9 bases that match TRBD1. The germline CDR1 and CDR2 sequences are SQVTM and ANQGSEA. The CDR3 is 15 amino acids. The V segment lost 6 bases and the J segment 6 bases; nucleotides outside the gene matches: 15. CDR3 loop: CSVTALRTGAFEQYF. The CDR3 DNA sequence: TGCAGCGTCACCGCTCTAAGGACAGGGGCTTTCGAGCAGTACTTC.

The chain uses TRBV27 and TRBJ1-2; 7 bases map to TRBD1. The length of the CDR3 is 14 residues. CDR1 MNHEY and CDR2 SMNVEV come from the germline V gene (reference sequence). V dropped 5 bases and J dropped 7; count of bases not matched to a gene: 10. The CDR3 region is CASSRRDSGSGYTF. The CDR3 DNA follows: TGTGCCAGCAGTAGGCGGGACAGCGGGAGTGGCTACACCTTC.

In this sample, this clone turned up once. This sequence joins TRBV2 and TRBJ1-2; a possible D gene is TRBD1 (5 bases). V lost 3 bases and J lost 1, with 12 bases in between. Germline values: CDR1 SNHLY, CDR2 FYNNEI. The CDR3 is made up of 15 amino acids. The CDR3 loop reads CASSEERGSNYGYTF. The CDR3 DNA is TGTGCCAGCAGTGAGGAAAGGGGTAGTAACTATGGCTACACCTTC. Full variable domain (rest looked up from reference TRBV2 and TRBJ1-2): EPEVTQTPSHQVTQMGQEVILRCVPISNHLYFYWYRQILGQKVEFLVSFYNNEISEKSEIFDDQFSVERPDGSNFTLKIRSTKLEDSAMYFCASSEERGSNYGYTFGSGTRLTVV.

V usage is TRBV4-1 and J usage is TRBJ2-7, with 7 bases lining up with TRBD2. V trimming: 5 bases; J trimming: 3 bases; junction bases outside the gene matches: 7. The germline V gene has CDR1 MGHRA and CDR2 YSYEKL. This CDR3 contains 14 residues. The chain's CDR3 is CASSFERGLYEQYF. CDR3 coding DNA: TGCGCCAGCAGCTTCGAGCGGGGACTCTACGAGCAGTACTTC.

This chain connects TRBV5-5 to TRBJ1-4; D ambiguous. The CDR3 has 14 amino acids. V gave up 8 bases and J gave up 8 bases, with 19 bases separating them. The germline V gene has CDR1 SGHKS and CDR2 YYEKEE (reference sequence). CDR3 amino acids: CASNNILLGEKLFF. CDR3 in DNA: TGTGCCAGTAATAATATTCTTTTGGGCGAAAAACTGTTTTTT.

This chain links TRBV29-1 with TRBJ2-7, with D maybe TRBD2 (6 bases). Trimming removed 1 base at V and 5 bases at J, with 15 bases between. Germline CDR1 reads SQVTM; CDR2 reads ANQGSEA. This CDR3 has 14 residues. The CDR3 DNA reads TGCAGCGTTGAAGCCAGGCCACCGGGGGACGAGCAGTACTTC. It encodes CSVEARPPGDEQYF.